This record concerns one TCR beta chain sequence. The source of the sample is a study of T cell changes during pregnancy in multiple sclerosis. Data came from immunoSEQ multiplex PCR; TCRdb stores just in-frame clones and leaves some out. The sample has almost 50,000 clones, around nine tenths seen once. Trimming shortened V by 4 bases and J by 4 bases, and 17 bases separated the two germline ends. This CDR3 spans 15 amino acids. The V gene's germline CDR1 is SQVTM and CDR2 ANQGSEA. This clonotype was sampled from a female donor in good health, enrolled as a control in a pregnancy study. The chain couples TRBV29-1 to TRBJ2-1; D might be TRBD2 (5 bases). The material was CD4+ T cells from peripheral blood mononuclear cells, obtained in the second trimester of pregnancy. The CDR3 spells CSVGISGKRYNEQFF. As DNA, the CDR3 is TGCAGCGTTGGAATTTCGGGAAAACGGTACAATGAGCAGTTCTTC.